This T cell receptor beta chain was profiled in a study of CD8 T cells in ankylosing spondylitis. The CDR3 is 14 residues long. The germline V gene has CDR1 SGHNT and CDR2 YENEEA. The V gene lost 1 base and the J gene lost 1 base, with 7 bases spanning the gap. Findings of the study overall: Among TCR beta sequences, a motif of roughly 8 highly homologous variants appeared characteristic of ankylosing spondylitis blood. Disease-linked clones reportedly showed significant enrichment in matched ankylosing spondylitis synovial fluid. Both synovial fluid and blood in reactive arthritis had previously been reported to carry some motif variants.

Via MiXCR, TCRdb re-called the 5' RACE reads, giving one row per CDR3 protein. The data contain about 330,000 distinct CDR3 sequences, 7.5% to 9% of them singletons. In the case of this clonotype: The antigen is undetermined.

The sequenced sample consisted of blood, either unsorted or a sorted T cell fraction (not recorded which). The chain employs TRBV11-3 and TRBJ2-5; D gene unclear. This clonotype was obtained from a male donor with ankylosing spondylitis. CDR3 bases: TGTGCCAGCAGCTTAGGGCCAGCCCAAGAGACCCAGTACTTC. Translating gives CASSLGPAQETQYF.